This TCR beta chain was sequenced during a study of Ad26.COV2.S vaccination and SARS-CoV-2 variants. Repertoires were generated with immunoSEQ multiplex PCR, while TCRdb's copy carries only in-frame clones and drops some. This table holds around 250,000 clones, 87% found once. Treatment denoted: 15 to 20 received Ad26.COV2.S at low or high dose, single or two shots; roughly 5 received placebo; per-sample allocation not given. Sampling occurred on day 63 after the first vaccine or placebo injection. J was trimmed by 0 bases and V by 5 bases; bases with no gene match: 10. This CDR3 has 19 residues. The germline gives CDR1 SEHNR, CDR2 FQNEAQ (reference sequence).

The source of this sequence is a person between 18 and 60 years old who received the Ad26.COV2.S COVID-19 vaccine or a placebo. Here the sequenced sample was peripheral blood, taken in a trial of Ad26.COV2.S vaccine versus placebo. V gene TRBV7-9 combines with J gene TRBJ1-6; TRBD1 matches at 10 bases. The CDR3 DNA reads as TGTGCCAGCAGCCCACCCCGGACAGGGGGAGACTCCTATAATTCACCCCTCCACTTT. Its translation: CASSPPRTGGDSYNSPLHF. The complete variable domain, with remaining parts taken from reference TRBV7-9 and TRBJ1-6, reads DTGVSQNPRHKITKRGQNVTFRCDPISEHNRLYWYRQTLGQGPEFLTYFQNEAQLEKSRLLSDRFSAERPKGSFSTLEIQRTEQGDSAMYLCASSPPRTGGDSYNSPLHFGNGTRLTVT.